These T cell receptor beta chains were read from a single sample in a study of T cell responses to AZD1222 COVID-19 vaccine. Only in-frame clones appear in the TCRdb table, and some are missing; sequencing was by immunoSEQ multiplex PCR. The sample comprises approximately 80,000 clones, around 82% of which are singletons, and roughly 21% rests with the top ten. The sequencing used peripheral blood, collected on day 0 of AZD1222 vaccination. These receptors were obtained from an adult in good health. CDR3s include the opening cysteine and the closing phenylalanine or tryptophan. The D gene is left open where the match is weak. Clone size is not always given. Where it is, it says once, few, many or a class for expanded clones.

>TRBV11-2|TRBD2|TRBJ2-7|few
CASSLKGGLADPYEQYF
TGTGCCAGCAGCTTGAAGGGTGGACTAGCGGATCCCTACGAGCAGTACTTC
>TRBV11-2|TRBD1|TRBJ1-2|.
CASARGADYGYTF
TGTGCCAGCGCCAGGGGGGCCGACTATGGCTACACCTTC
>TRBV7-9|.|TRBJ2-5|.
CASSLGAQYF
TGTGCCAGCAGCTTAGGCGCCCAGTACTTC
>TRBV19|.|TRBJ1-5|.
CASSGVHNQPQHF
TGTGCCAGTAGTGGGGTCCACAATCAGCCCCAGCATTTT
>TRBV10-3|.|TRBJ2-2|.
CAIRGSDRGGPTGELFF
TGTGCCATCAGAGGCAGTGATCGTGGGGGACCCACCGGGGAGCTGTTTTTT
>TRBV28|TRBD1|TRBJ1-6|.
CASRFEGALGTPLHF
TGTGCCAGCAGATTTGAGGGGGCTCTTGGGACACCCCTCCACTTT
>TRBV19|TRBD1|TRBJ1-4|.
CARRSTGDLTNEKLFF
TGTGCCAGGAGGAGTACAGGGGATTTAACTAATGAAAAACTGTTTTTT
>TRBV28|.|TRBJ1-1|.
CASSLRWGEAFF
TGTGCCAGCAGTTTAAGGTGGGGTGAAGCTTTCTTT
>TRBV14|.|TRBJ2-2|.
CASSQFLLAGKVTGELFF
TGTGCCAGCAGCCAATTCTTACTGGCGGGAAAAGTCACCGGGGAGCTGTTTTTT
>TRBV10-3|.|TRBJ1-2|.
CAISESARSNYGYTF
TGTGCCATCAGTGAGTCGGCCAGGAGTAACTATGGCTACACCTTC
>TRBV7-9|.|TRBJ2-1|.
CASMSGGTAYNEQFF
TGTGCCAGCATGTCGGGGGGGACAGCCTACAATGAGCAGTTCTTC
>TRBV10-3|.|TRBJ1-1|.
CARLLRRGADRDTEAFF
TGTGCCCGTCTCCTAAGGCGGGGGGCCGATCGGGACACTGAAGCTTTCTTT
>TRBV5-1|.|TRBJ1-1|.
CASSLMPSGTEAFF
TGCGCCAGCAGCTTGATGCCTTCGGGCACTGAAGCTTTCTTT
>TRBV6-5|TRBD2|TRBJ2-5|.
CASSPRTRQETQYF
TGTGCCAGCAGTCCACGGACTAGACAAGAGACCCAGTACTTC
>TRBV18|.|TRBJ2-5|.
CASSPQLGETQYF
TGTGCCAGCTCCCCTCAGCTGGGGGAGACCCAGTACTTC
>TRBV27|.|TRBJ1-5|.
CASSFGGVGQPQHF
TGTGCCAGCAGTTTTGGGGGTGTTGGACAGCCCCAGCATTTT
>TRBV10-1|.|TRBJ1-2|.
CASSEAGSYGYTF
TGCGCCAGCAGTGAGGCGGGGTCCTATGGCTACACCTTC
>TRBV6-5|TRBD2|TRBJ2-1|.
CASSSGLAGLNEQFF
TGTGCCAGCAGTTCAGGACTAGCGGGGCTCAATGAGCAGTTCTTC
>TRBV3-1/TRBV3-2|TRBD1|TRBJ2-5|few
CASSNRGQETQYF
TGTGCCAGCAGCAACAGGGGGCAAGAGACCCAGTACTTC
>TRBV5-1|TRBD1|TRBJ1-2|.
CASSLEGQGAVGYTF
TGCGCCAGCAGCTTGGAGGGACAGGGAGCGGTTGGCTACACCTTC
>TRBV30|TRBD1|TRBJ1-3|once
CAWSKTGRSGNTIYF
TGTGCCTGGAGCAAGACAGGGAGGTCTGGAAACACCATATATTTT
>TRBV29-1|.|TRBJ1-2|.
CSVEGEARGYGYTF
TGCAGCGTTGAGGGGGAGGCGAGGGGCTATGGCTACACCTTC
>TRBV18|TRBD1|TRBJ1-1|few
CASSPRQGDNTEAFF
TGTGCCAGCTCACCCCGACAGGGGGACAACACTGAAGCTTTCTTT
>TRBV14|.|TRBJ2-5|.
CASSTWVEETQYF
TGTGCCAGCAGCACGTGGGTGGAAGAGACCCAGTACTTC
>TRBV5-1|TRBD2|TRBJ2-2|.
CASRVAGNTGELFF
TGCGCCAGCAGAGTAGCGGGGAACACCGGGGAGCTGTTTTTT
>TRBV7-8|.|TRBJ2-7|.
CASSTRQSYEQYF
TGTGCCAGCAGCACCAGACAGTCCTACGAGCAGTACTTC
>TRBV5-6|.|TRBJ1-2|.
CASSLSGDGGYTF
TGTGCCAGCAGCTTATCAGGGGACGGTGGCTACACCTTC